Following are 5 T cell receptor beta chains from one sample sequenced in a study of CD8+ T cells in alopecia areata (dated by TCRdb to about 2018). According to the study, the label for this sample's treatment or condition signals: oral pan-JAK inhibitor, 5-10 mg twice daily. The method was the immunoSEQ multiplex PCR assay. RNA was extracted from all samples and reverse transcribed into cDNA as template for TCR sequencing. TCRdb retrieved this table from immuneACCESS and kept in-frame rearrangements only. Not all clones are present; in checked studies, unresolved V genes account for under half, and no reason is known for the remainder. The sample includes about 250,000 clones, with around three fifths observed a single time. The leading ten clones occupy roughly 0.88% of the sample. The material was CD4+ T cells sorted from blood, obtained at roughly week 52, from a patient treated with tofacitinib. These receptors were taken from a human donor with alopecia areata.

The chain joins TRBV6-1 to TRBJ2-3; tentative D call: TRBD1 (5 bases). With 9 bases removed from V and 1 base from J, the gap between germline ends came to 11 bases. This CDR3 is built from 13 residues. CDR1 and CDR2 from the germline V gene are MNHNS and SASEGT. The CDR3, as DNA: TGTGCCAGTGGGGCCCGAGGCACAGATACGCAGTATTTT. Translating it yields CASGARGTDTQYF.

In its sample, this clone was seen a few times. This chain links TRBV19 with TRBJ1-2; D remains ambiguous. Per germline, CDR1 LNHDA and CDR2 SQIVND (reference sequence). CDR3 size: 12 residues. V lost 10 bases, J lost 4 bases, and 13 bases lay in between. The chain's CDR3 is CATGGGSYGYTF. In DNA form, the CDR3 reads TGTGCCACCGGAGGCGGTAGCTATGGCTACACCTTC.

This clone was seen only once. The gene calls are TRBV9 and TRBJ2-5; D possibly matches TRBD1 or TRBD2 (6 bases each). From germline, CDR1 is SGDLS and CDR2 YYNGEE. The CDR3 totals 16 residues. Trimming took 0 bases from V and 4 from J, leaving 16 bases between them. The CDR3 reads CASSVESGALGETQYF. DNA of the CDR3: TGTGCCAGCAGCGTAGAATCGGGGGCTCTGGGAGAGACCCAGTACTTC.

V is TRBV29-1 and J is TRBJ1-2; D not resolved. The length of the CDR3 is 11 residues. Germline CDR1 SQVTM, CDR2 ANQGSEA. Trimming took 4 bases from V and 4 from J, leaving 7 bases between them. The CDR3: CSVGGAYGYTF. In DNA form, the CDR3 reads TGCAGCGTTGGGGGAGCCTATGGCTACACCTTC.

This clone occurred many times. V and J are TRBV7-8 and TRBJ2-7, with D maybe TRBD1 (6 bases). Germline CDR1 reads SGHVS; CDR2 reads FQNEAQ. This CDR3 has 14 amino acids. Trimming pared 8 bases from V and 10 bases from J, leaving 24 bases between. The CDR3 nucleotides read TGTGCCAGCGGGCAAGACTTTGGGACAAATCTCCAGTACTTC. As protein: CASGQDFGTNLQYF.